This T cell receptor beta chain was sequenced for a study of T cells in Graves' hyperthyroidism and ophthalmopathy. Note on this clonotype: Its antigen is unidentified.

Notes on the study in general: Researchers found most expanded thyroid clonotypes above 0.001 in blood as well. Onset of ophthalmopathy came a median 6.5 months after the model predicted it.

CDR3 size: 13 residues. V was cut by 7 bases and J by 5 bases, with 14 bases left in between. RNA transcripts were the template for amplifying TCR beta CDR3 regions. With the HTBI primer set, the TCR CDR3 went through a first round of RT-PCR. TCRdb independently ran MiXCR on the multiplex PCR reads; one entry per CDR3 protein. Of hundreds of thousands of distinct CDR3 sequences in the sample, around 22% are singletons; the top ten hold 11%. The V gene is TRBV12-3 or TRBV12-4, the J gene TRBJ2-5, with a tentative D call TRBD1 (6 bases). The sequencing input was blood. This TCR was recovered from a woman under 40 with Graves' ophthalmopathy. The DNA for the CDR3 is TGTGCCAGCAACAGGGCAGTGAAGGAGACCCAGTACTTC. It encodes CASNRAVKETQYF.